This TCR beta chain is drawn from a study of T cell clones after liver transplantation. The wider study: Tolerance: complete withdrawal held at least one year, liver enzymes staying within twice normal.

Only in-frame clones appear in the TCRdb table, and some are missing; sequencing was by immunoSEQ multiplex PCR. The sample records approximately 55,000 clones, 70% to 75% being singletons. CDR1 is LNHDA, CDR2 SQIVND, per germline (reference sequence). This CDR3 is built from 17 residues. J was trimmed by 5 bases and V by 5 bases; bases with no gene match: 15. Sample: CD4+ T cells from blood, taken before liver transplant. This clonotype was sampled from a human donor who received a liver transplant. The chain combines TRBV19 with TRBJ2-3; 8 positions match TRBD2. The CDR3 coding sequence is TGTGCCAGTAGTCTATCAGCGGGGGCCTTGGGGGGAGATACGCAGTATTTT. Its protein product is CASSLSAGALGGDTQYF. Full variable domain (outside the CDR3, taken from reference TRBV19 and TRBJ2-3): DGGITQSPKYLFRKEGQNVTLSCEQNLNHDAMYWYRQDPGQGLRLIYYSQIVNDFQKGDIAEGYSVSREKKESFPLTVTSAQKNPTAFYLCASSLSAGALGGDTQYFGPGTRLTVL.